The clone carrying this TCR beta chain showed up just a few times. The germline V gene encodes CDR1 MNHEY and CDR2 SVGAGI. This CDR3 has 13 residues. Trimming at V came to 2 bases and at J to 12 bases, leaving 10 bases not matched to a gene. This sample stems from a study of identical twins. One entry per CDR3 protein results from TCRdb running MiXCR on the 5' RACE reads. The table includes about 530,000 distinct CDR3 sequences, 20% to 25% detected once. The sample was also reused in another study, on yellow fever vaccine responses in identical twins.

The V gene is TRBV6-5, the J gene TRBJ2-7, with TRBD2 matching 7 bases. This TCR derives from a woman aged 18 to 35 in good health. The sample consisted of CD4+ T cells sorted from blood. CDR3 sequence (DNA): TGTGCCAGCAGTTACGTAGTTGGGGAGGGACGGTACTTC. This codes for CASSYVVGEGRYF.